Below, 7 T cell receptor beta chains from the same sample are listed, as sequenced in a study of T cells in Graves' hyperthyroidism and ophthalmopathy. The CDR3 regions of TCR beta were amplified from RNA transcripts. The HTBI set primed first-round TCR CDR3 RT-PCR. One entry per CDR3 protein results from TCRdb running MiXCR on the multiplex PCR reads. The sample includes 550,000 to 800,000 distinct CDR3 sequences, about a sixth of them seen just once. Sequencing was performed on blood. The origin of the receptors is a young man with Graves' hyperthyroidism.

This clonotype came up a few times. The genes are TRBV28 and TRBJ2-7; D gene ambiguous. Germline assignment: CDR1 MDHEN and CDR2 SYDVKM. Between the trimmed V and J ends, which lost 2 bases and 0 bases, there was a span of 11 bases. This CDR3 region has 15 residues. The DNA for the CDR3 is TGTGCCAGCAGTTTAGGCAGGCTTAACTCCTACGAGCAGTACTTC. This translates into CASSLGRLNSYEQYF.

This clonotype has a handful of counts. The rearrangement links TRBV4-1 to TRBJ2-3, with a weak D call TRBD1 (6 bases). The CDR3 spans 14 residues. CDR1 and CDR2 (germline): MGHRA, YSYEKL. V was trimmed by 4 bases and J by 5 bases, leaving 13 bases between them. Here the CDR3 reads CASSRNRVQDTQYF. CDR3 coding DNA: TGCGCCAGCAGCCGCAACAGGGTCCAAGATACGCAGTATTTT.

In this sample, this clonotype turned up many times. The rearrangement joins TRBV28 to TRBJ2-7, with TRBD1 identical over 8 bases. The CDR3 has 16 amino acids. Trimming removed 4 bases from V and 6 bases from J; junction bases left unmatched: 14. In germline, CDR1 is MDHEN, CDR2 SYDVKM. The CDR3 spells CASSSGQGVWPLEQYF. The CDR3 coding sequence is TGTGCCAGCAGTTCCGGACAGGGTGTATGGCCGCTCGAGCAGTACTTC.

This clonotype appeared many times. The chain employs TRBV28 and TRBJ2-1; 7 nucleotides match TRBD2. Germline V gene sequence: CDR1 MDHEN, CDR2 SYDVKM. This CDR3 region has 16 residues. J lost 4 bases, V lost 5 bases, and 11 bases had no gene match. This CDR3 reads CASSALTSEHYNEQFF. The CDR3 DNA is TGTGCCAGCAGTGCCCTCACTAGCGAACATTACAATGAGCAGTTCTTC. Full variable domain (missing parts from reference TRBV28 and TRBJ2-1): DVKVTQSSRYLVKRTGEKVFLECVQDMDHENMFWYRQDPGLGLRLIYFSYDVKMKEKGDIPEGYSVSREKKERFSLILESASTNQTSMYLCASSALTSEHYNEQFFGPGTRLTVL.

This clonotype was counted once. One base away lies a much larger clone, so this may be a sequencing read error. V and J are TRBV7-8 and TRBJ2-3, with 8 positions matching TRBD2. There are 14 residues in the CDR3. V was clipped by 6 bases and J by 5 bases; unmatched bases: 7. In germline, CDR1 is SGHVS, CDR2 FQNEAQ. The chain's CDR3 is CASSVAGLGDTQYF. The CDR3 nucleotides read TGTGCCAGCAGTGTAGCGGGACTTGGAGATACGCAGTATTTT.

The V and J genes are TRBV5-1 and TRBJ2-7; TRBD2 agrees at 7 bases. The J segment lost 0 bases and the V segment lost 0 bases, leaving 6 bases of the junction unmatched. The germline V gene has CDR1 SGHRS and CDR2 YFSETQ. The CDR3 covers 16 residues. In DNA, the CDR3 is TGCGCCAGCAGCTTGGCAACTAGCGTAAACTCCTACGAGCAGTACTTC. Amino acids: CASSLATSVNSYEQYF. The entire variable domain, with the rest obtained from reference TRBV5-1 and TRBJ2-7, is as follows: KAGVTQTPRYLIKTRGQQVTLSCSPISGHRSVSWYQQTPGQGLQFLFEYFSETQRNKGNFPGRFSGRQFSNSRSEMNVSTLELGDSALYLCASSLATSVNSYEQYFGPGTRLTVT.

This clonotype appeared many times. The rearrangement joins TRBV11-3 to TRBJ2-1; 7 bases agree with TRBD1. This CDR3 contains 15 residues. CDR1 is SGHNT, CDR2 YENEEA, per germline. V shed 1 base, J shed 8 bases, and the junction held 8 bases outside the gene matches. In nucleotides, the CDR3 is TGTGCCAGCAGCTTAGTGGGCAGGGGGTACGATGAGCAGTTCTTC. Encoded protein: CASSLVGRGYDEQFF. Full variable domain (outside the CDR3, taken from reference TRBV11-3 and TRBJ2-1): EAGVVQSPRYKIIEKKQPVAFWCNPISGHNTLYWYLQNLGQGPELLIRYENEEAVDDSQLPKDRFSAERLKGVDSTLKIQPAELGDSAVYLCASSLVGRGYDEQFFGPGTRLTVL.